The 21 T cell receptor beta chains given below trace back to one sample, sequenced in a study of OX40 agonist ivuxolimab in advanced cancers. Libraries came from the immunoSEQ multiplex PCR assay. TCRdb mirrors the immuneACCESS table, restricted to in-frame sequences. Some clones are absent from its copies; in checked studies, under half trace to an unresolved V gene, and the reason for the others is unknown. This sample lists over 50,000 clones; about 84% were detected once. The ten largest make up around 3.9% of the sample. Specimen: CD4+ or CD8+ T cells sorted from blood, collected in a trial of the OX40 agonist ivuxolimab. These TCRs come from an adult with an advanced solid tumor such as melanoma, head and neck, liver or kidney cancer.

The V gene is TRBV27, the J gene TRBJ1-5, with D hard to call. The germline V gene has CDR1 MNHEY and CDR2 SMNVEV (reference sequence). The CDR3 is made up of 14 amino acids. Trimming stripped 5 bases from V and 6 bases from J, with 14 bases between. The CDR3 here is CASSPPGGRQPQHF. The CDR3 DNA sequence: TGTGCCAGCAGTCCCCCCGGAGGCCGTCAGCCCCAGCATTTT.

The chain uses TRBV7-2 and TRBJ2-5, with 7 nucleotides matching TRBD1. Germline V lookup: CDR1 SGHTA, CDR2 FQGNSA. V was pared by 4 bases and J by 4 bases, with 6 bases of the junction left unmatched. CDR3 length: 14 residues. Here the CDR3 reads CASSSREGAETQYF. The CDR3 DNA sequence: TGTGCCAGCAGCTCCCGTGAGGGGGCAGAGACCCAGTACTTC. Complete variable domain (other parts from reference TRBV7-2 and TRBJ2-5): GAGVSQSPSNKVTEKGKDVELRCDPISGHTALYWYRQSLGQGLEFLIYFQGNSAPDKSGLPSDRFSAERTGGSVSTLTIQRTQQEDSAVYLCASSSREGAETQYFGPGTRLLVL.

The V and J genes are TRBV4-3 and TRBJ2-7; 12 bases map to TRBD2. Germline CDR1 LGHNA, CDR2 YSLEER. The CDR3 has 14 residues. V lost 1 base to trimming and J lost 8 bases; unmatched junction nucleotides: 3. The CDR3 sequence: CASSQGLAGVKQYF. The CDR3 DNA sequence: TGCGCCAGCAGCCAAGGACTAGCGGGGGTAAAGCAGTACTTC.

This clone came up a few times. CDR3 region: CASSSTGIVTDTQYF. In DNA, the CDR3 is TGTGCCAGCAGTTCGACAGGGATTGTAACAGATACGCAGTATTTT. The chain recombines TRBV5-8 with TRBJ2-3; 7 bases map to TRBD1. This CDR3 is built from 15 residues. The germline V gene has CDR1 SGHTS and CDR2 YDEGEE. The V and J ends lost 5 bases and 3 bases, in that order; junction bases with no gene match: 9.

This clone was observed a single time. CDR3 residues: CASSLPGLAGSGELFF. The CDR3 coding sequence is TGTGCCAGCAGTTTGCCGGGACTAGCGGGGTCTGGGGAGCTGTTTTTT. This chain connects TRBV28 to TRBJ2-2, with TRBD2 identical over 13 bases. CDR1 MDHEN and CDR2 SYDVKM come from the germline V gene. The CDR3 loop spans 16 amino acids. V shed 3 bases and J 8 bases; nucleotides not matched to a gene: 6.

The chain is built from TRBV5-6 and TRBJ2-3; 8 nucleotides align to TRBD2. CDR1 is SGHDT and CDR2 is YYEEEE in the germline V gene. J lost 4 bases, V lost 4 bases, and 8 bases had no gene match. This CDR3 spans 15 amino acids. DNA of the CDR3: TGTGCCAGCAGCCAGGTGGGGACTAGGTCAGATACGCAGTATTTT. Translation gives CASSQVGTRSDTQYF.

The gene calls are TRBV6-1 and TRBJ2-7; a possible D gene is TRBD2 (6 bases). The V end lost 3 bases, the J end lost 5 bases, and 17 bases lay between the germline ends. The germline V gene encodes CDR1 MNHNS and CDR2 SASEGT. The CDR3 runs 15 residues. The CDR3 here is CASSDPGGSRNEQYF. The CDR3 DNA reads TGTGCCAGCAGTGACCCTGGAGGGTCTCGGAACGAGCAGTACTTC.

The J gene is TRBJ1-2, the V gene TRBV4-3; possible D gene TRBD1, 6 bases. V gave up 0 bases and J gave up 3 bases, with 11 bases separating them. The CDR3 spans 15 residues. Germline CDR1 LGHNA, CDR2 YSLEER. The DNA of the CDR3 is TGCGCCAGCAGCCAAGATCTGGACAGCCACTATGGCTACACCTTC. This gives the protein CASSQDLDSHYGYTF.

J is TRBJ1-6 and V is TRBV19; 12 bases are a match to TRBD1. Germline CDR1 LNHDA, CDR2 SQIVND (reference sequence). V dropped 8 bases and J dropped 5; count of bases not matched to a gene: 4. CDR3 length: 15 residues. This chain's CDR3 is CASGTGGVHNSPLHF. In DNA, the CDR3 is TGTGCCAGTGGGACAGGGGGCGTCCATAATTCACCCCTCCACTTT.

The J gene is TRBJ1-2, the V gene TRBV7-6, with D hard to call. V was clipped by 4 bases and J by 9 bases, with 12 bases between them. Germline-derived CDR1 and CDR2 are SGHVS and FNYEAQ. CDR3 length: 12 residues. The CDR3 region is CASSSPQGSYTF. The CDR3 nucleotides read TGTGCCAGCAGCTCCCCCCAAGGAAGCTACACCTTC.

The V gene is TRBV5-1, the J gene TRBJ2-3; 8 bases are a match to TRBD1. The junction had 7 bases not matched to a gene; V was cut back by 4 bases and J by 0 bases. The length of the CDR3 is 16 residues. Germline V gene lookup returns CDR1 SGHRS and CDR2 YFSETQ. CDR3 residues: CASSREGQVSTDTQYF. The CDR3 DNA reads as TGCGCCAGCAGCAGAGAGGGACAGGTTAGCACAGATACGCAGTATTTT. Together with reference TRBV5-1 and TRBJ2-3, the CDR3 gives the full variable domain: KAGVTQTPRYLIKTRGQQVTLSCSPISGHRSVSWYQQTPGQGLQFLFEYFSETQRNKGNFPGRFSGRQFSNSRSEMNVSTLELGDSALYLCASSREGQVSTDTQYFGPGTRLTVL.

The chain links TRBV27 to TRBJ2-6, with D possibly being TRBD2 (6 bases). Germline V gene lookup returns CDR1 MNHEY and CDR2 SMNVEV (reference sequence). CDR3 length equals 15 residues. V was trimmed by 3 bases and J by 4 bases, leaving 10 bases between them. CDR3 DNA: TGTGCCAGCAGTTTCTGGAGGGCCGGGGCCAACGTCCTGACTTTC. It yields the protein CASSFWRAGANVLTF.

J is TRBJ1-5 and V is TRBV7-2, with a possible D match to TRBD1 (5 bases). Trimming removed 5 bases from V and 6 bases from J, with 17 bases in between. Germline V gene data show CDR1 as SGHTA and CDR2 as FQGNSA. The CDR3 has 15 amino acids. DNA for the CDR3: TGTGCCAGCAGCCCGGGACCGGAATCGGGTCAGCCCCAGCATTTT. This translates into CASSPGPESGQPQHF.

The chain has TRBV28 and TRBJ2-2, with TRBD2 as a possible D gene (7 bases). Trimming cost V 2 bases and J 2 bases, with 12 bases left between them. CDR1 and CDR2 from the germline V gene are MDHEN and SYDVKM. CDR3 length: 16 amino acids. CDR3 DNA: TGTGCCAGCAGTTTAGCGGGGGCCACAAACACCGGGGAGCTGTTTTTT. Translation: CASSLAGATNTGELFF.

The chain combines TRBV10-3 with TRBJ2-6; 8 bases agree with TRBD1. This CDR3 is built from 13 residues. CDR1 is ENHRY and CDR2 is SYGVKD in the germline V gene. Trimming at V came to 9 bases and at J to 4 bases, leaving 2 bases not matched to a gene. The CDR3 here is CAIQGAGANVLTF. In DNA, the CDR3 is TGTGCCATTCAGGGGGCCGGGGCCAACGTCCTGACTTTC.

This clone was observed a single time. The chain carries TRBV6-5 and TRBJ1-1; D unclear. The CDR3 runs 13 residues. Germline V CDR1 and CDR2: MNHEY, SVGAGI. The germline V and J ends were trimmed by 1 base and 1 base, with 4 bases remaining between them. The CDR3, as DNA: TGTGCCAGCAGTTACTTGGAGAACACTGAAGCTTTCTTT. Translation gives CASSYLENTEAFF.

The J gene is TRBJ1-6, the V gene TRBV7-2; the D gene is possibly TRBD1 (5 bases). V dropped 1 base and J dropped 7 bases, with 14 bases sitting between them. Per the germline V gene, CDR1 is SGHTA and CDR2 is FQGNSA. This CDR3 is built from 16 residues. The CDR3 DNA reads TGTGCCAGCAGCTTAGGGGACCCCGGTACAAATTCACCCCTCCACTTT. Residues: CASSLGDPGTNSPLHF.

The chain couples TRBV4-2 to TRBJ2-1; D might be TRBD1 (5 bases). CDR3 length equals 14 residues. Trimming cost V 2 bases and J 4 bases, with 9 bases left between them. Germline V gene sequence: CDR1 LGHNA, CDR2 YNFKEQ. This CDR3 is CASSQTDSYNEQFF. In DNA, the CDR3 is TGTGCCAGCAGCCAAACCGACAGTTACAATGAGCAGTTCTTC.

The rearrangement uses TRBV30 and TRBJ2-3, with a possible D match to TRBD1 (6 bases). Trimming took 5 bases from V and 2 from J, leaving 14 bases between them. Germline V gene sequence: CDR1 GTSNPN, CDR2 SVGIG (reference sequence). The CDR3 contains 14 residues. The CDR3 DNA follows: TGTGCCTGGTGGACAGTGCCTAACACAGATACGCAGTATTTT. As protein: CAWWTVPNTDTQYF.

This chain uses TRBV6-6 with TRBJ2-5, with D uncertain. The CDR3 runs to 11 residues. V gave up 2 bases and J gave up 4 bases, with 2 bases separating them. Germline V lookup: CDR1 MNHNY, CDR2 SVGAGI (reference sequence). CDR3 amino acids: CASSYLETQYF. CDR3 bases: TGTGCCAGCAGTTACCTAGAGACCCAGTACTTC.

The chain joins TRBV5-1 to TRBJ1-5; D remains unclear. V was clipped by 0 bases and J by 3 bases, with 10 bases between them. CDR1 and CDR2 from the germline V gene are SGHRS and YFSETQ. The CDR3 contains 15 residues. The chain's CDR3 is CASSLGPGTNQPQHF. DNA of the CDR3: TGCGCCAGCAGCTTGGGACCAGGAACCAATCAGCCCCAGCATTTT.